The subject of this entry is one T cell receptor beta chain. What it recognizes is unknown. TCRdb's table, derived via immunoSEQ multiplex PCR, lists solely in-frame clones and lacks some. Among 55,000 to 65,000 clones, 85% to 90% were seen once, and the ten largest hold approximately 4%. The sample is drawn from a study of OX40 agonist ivuxolimab in advanced cancers. Overall study context: Patients in dose escalation had liver, melanoma, kidney or head and neck cancers.

Study-level findings and limits: Averaging showed that CD8+ T cells had more expanded clones than CD4+ did.

If patients had autoimmune disease history or systemic immunosuppression, they were excluded. V shed 9 bases and J shed 4 bases, with 13 bases lying between them. Germline values: CDR1 LNHDA, CDR2 SQIVND (reference sequence). CDR3 length equals 14 residues. Sequenced material: CD4+ or CD8+ T cells sorted from blood, taken in a trial of the OX40 agonist ivuxolimab. The receptor was derived from an adult with an advanced solid tumor such as melanoma, head and neck, liver or kidney cancer. The V call is TRBV19, the J call TRBJ2-6; D gene unclear. The CDR3 nucleotides read TGTGCCAGCCATCACGGATCCGGGGCCAACGTCCTGACTTTC. It specifies CASHHGSGANVLTF.